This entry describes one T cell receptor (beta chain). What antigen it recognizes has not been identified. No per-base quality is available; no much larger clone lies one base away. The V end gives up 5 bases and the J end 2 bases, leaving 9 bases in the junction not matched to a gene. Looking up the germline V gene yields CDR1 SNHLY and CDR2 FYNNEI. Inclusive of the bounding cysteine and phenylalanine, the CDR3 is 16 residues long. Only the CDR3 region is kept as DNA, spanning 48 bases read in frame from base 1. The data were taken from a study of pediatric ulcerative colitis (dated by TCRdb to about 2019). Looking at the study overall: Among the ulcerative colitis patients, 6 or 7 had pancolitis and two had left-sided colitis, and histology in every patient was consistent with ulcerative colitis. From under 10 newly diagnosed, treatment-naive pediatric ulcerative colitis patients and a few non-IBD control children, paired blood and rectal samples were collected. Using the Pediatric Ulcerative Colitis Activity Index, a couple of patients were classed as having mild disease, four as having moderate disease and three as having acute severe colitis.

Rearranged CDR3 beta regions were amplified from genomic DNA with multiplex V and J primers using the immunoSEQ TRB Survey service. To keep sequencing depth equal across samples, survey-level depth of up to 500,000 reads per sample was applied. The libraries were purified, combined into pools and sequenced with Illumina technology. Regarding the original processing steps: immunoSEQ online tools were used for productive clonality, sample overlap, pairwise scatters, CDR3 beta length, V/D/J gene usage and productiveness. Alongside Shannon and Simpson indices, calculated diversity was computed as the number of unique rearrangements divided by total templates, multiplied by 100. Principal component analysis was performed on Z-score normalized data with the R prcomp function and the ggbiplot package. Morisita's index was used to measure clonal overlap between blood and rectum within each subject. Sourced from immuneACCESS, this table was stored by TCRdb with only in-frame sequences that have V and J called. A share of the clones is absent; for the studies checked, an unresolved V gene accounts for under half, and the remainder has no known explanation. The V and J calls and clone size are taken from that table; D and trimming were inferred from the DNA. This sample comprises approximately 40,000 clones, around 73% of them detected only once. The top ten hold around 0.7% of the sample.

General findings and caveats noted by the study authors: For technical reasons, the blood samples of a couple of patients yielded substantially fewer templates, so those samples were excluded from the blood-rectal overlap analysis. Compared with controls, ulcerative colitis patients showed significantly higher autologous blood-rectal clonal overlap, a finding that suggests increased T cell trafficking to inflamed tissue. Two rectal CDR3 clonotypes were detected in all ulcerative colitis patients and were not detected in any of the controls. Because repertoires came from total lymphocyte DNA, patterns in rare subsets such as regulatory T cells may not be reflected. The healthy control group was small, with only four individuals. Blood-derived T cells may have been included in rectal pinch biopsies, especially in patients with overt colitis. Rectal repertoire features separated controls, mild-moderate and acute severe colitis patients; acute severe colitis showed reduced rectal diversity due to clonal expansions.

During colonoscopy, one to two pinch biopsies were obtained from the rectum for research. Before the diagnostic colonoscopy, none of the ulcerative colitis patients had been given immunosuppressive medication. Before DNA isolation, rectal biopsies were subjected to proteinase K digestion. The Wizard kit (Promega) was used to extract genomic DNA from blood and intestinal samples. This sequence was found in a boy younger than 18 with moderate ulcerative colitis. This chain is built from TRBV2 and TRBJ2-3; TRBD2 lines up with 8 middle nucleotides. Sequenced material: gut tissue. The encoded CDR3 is CASSSLSGSPTDTQYF. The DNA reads TGTGCCAGCAGTTCTCTCAGCGGGAGTCCCACAGATACGCAGTATTTT.